Below, 25 T cell receptor beta chains from the same sample are listed, as sequenced in a study of beta chain features in type 1 diabetes. Expressed TCRB transcripts were sequenced, since all the RNA that had been isolated was reverse transcribed. TCRdb keeps only in-frame clones here, not all; method: immunoSEQ multiplex PCR. The sample has about 900,000 clones; about a sixth are singletons. The sequencing sample was made of naive CD4+ T cells from blood. The source of these receptors is a woman between 18 and 29 years old in good health.

This clone was counted only a few times. The chain links TRBV6-1 to TRBJ2-1; 9 bases line up with TRBD2. Germline loops: CDR1 MNHNS, CDR2 SASEGT. The CDR3 contains 15 residues. The V segment lost 6 bases and the J segment 7 bases; nucleotides outside the gene matches: 10. This CDR3 is CASRPGLAFLNEQFF. The CDR3 region has the DNA TGTGCCAGCAGGCCAGGACTAGCGTTTCTTAATGAGCAGTTCTTC.

The chain is built from TRBV6-6 and TRBJ2-1; 9 positions agree with TRBD2. Germline CDR1 MNHNY, CDR2 SVGAGI (reference sequence). J gave up 9 bases and V 6 bases, and 6 bases lay outside the gene matches. CDR3 length: 13 amino acids. This CDR3 reads CASRMAGGPEQFF. DNA of the CDR3: TGTGCCAGCAGGATGGCGGGAGGGCCTGAGCAGTTCTTC.

This clone was observed a handful of times. The chain employs TRBV28 and TRBJ2-1; TRBD2 matches at 9 bases. Germline-derived CDR1 and CDR2 are MDHEN and SYDVKM. J was trimmed by 4 bases and V by 2 bases; bases with no gene match: 18. The CDR3 extends over 20 amino acids. The CDR3 reads CASSLLLWVGGRAPYNEQFF. The CDR3 region has the DNA TGTGCCAGCAGTTTACTTCTTTGGGTTGGCGGGAGGGCCCCATACAATGAGCAGTTCTTC. Full variable domain (outside the CDR3, taken from reference TRBV28 and TRBJ2-1): DVKVTQSSRYLVKRTGEKVFLECVQDMDHENMFWYRQDPGLGLRLIYFSYDVKMKEKGDIPEGYSVSREKKERFSLILESASTNQTSMYLCASSLLLWVGGRAPYNEQFFGPGTRLTVL.

The chain is built from TRBV18 and TRBJ2-5; 12 nucleotides line up with TRBD2. With 2 bases clipped from V and 4 bases from J, the junction kept 8 bases outside the gene matches. CDR1 KGHSH and CDR2 LQKENI come from the germline V gene. This CDR3 has 17 residues. CDR3 in DNA: TGTGCCAGCTCACCAAGGTCTAGCGGGAGGGCCGGAGAGACCCAGTACTTC. This translates into CASSPRSSGRAGETQYF.

The chain has TRBV6-5 and TRBJ2-4; D possibly corresponds to TRBD2 (5 bases). Trimming stripped 4 bases from V and 9 bases from J, with 13 bases between. The CDR3 runs to 13 residues. Per the germline V gene, CDR1 is MNHEY and CDR2 is SVGAGI. DNA of the CDR3: TGTGCCAGCAGTTCCTCCCGGGATGGCATTCAGTACTTC. This codes for CASSSSRDGIQYF.

This sequence joins TRBV5-4 and TRBJ2-3; no clear D gene. CDR3 length: 15 amino acids. Per germline, CDR1 SGHNT and CDR2 YYREEE (reference sequence). Trimming removed 2 bases from V and 0 bases from J, with 10 bases in between. The CDR3 protein is CASSFSGLSTDTQYF. In nucleotides, the CDR3 is TGTGCCAGCAGCTTCTCCGGGCTAAGCACAGATACGCAGTATTTT.

This rearrangement joins TRBV5-6 to TRBJ2-7, with 13 bases identical to TRBD2. Germline assignment: CDR1 SGHDT and CDR2 YYEEEE. The CDR3 runs 17 residues. The V gene end was trimmed by 3 bases and the J gene end by 2 bases; junction bases not matched to a gene: 8. CDR3 in amino acids: CASSYGTSGTHTYEQYF. For the CDR3, the DNA is TGTGCCAGCAGCTACGGGACTAGCGGGACCCACACCTACGAGCAGTACTTC.

This clone showed up just a few times. The genes are TRBV18 and TRBJ2-3, with 8 bases identical to TRBD1. There are 16 residues in the CDR3. Germline V gene data show CDR1 as KGHSH and CDR2 as LQKENI. With V trimmed by 0 bases and J by 4 bases, 6 bases remained unmatched. The CDR3 loop is CASSPPQGARADTQYF. The CDR3 DNA sequence: TGTGCCAGCTCACCACCGCAGGGGGCCCGGGCAGATACGCAGTATTTT.

This clone was recorded a few times. This rearrangement joins TRBV11-1 to TRBJ2-7; TRBD2 matches at 10 bases. V was clipped by 3 bases and J by 4 bases; unmatched bases: 12. Germline CDR1 is SGHAT and CDR2 is FQDESV (reference sequence). The CDR3 has 17 residues. The CDR3 nucleotides are TGTGCCAGCAGCTTTTCTCTAGCGGGAGCAGTTGAATACGAGCAGTACTTC. This codes for CASSFSLAGAVEYEQYF. Filled out from reference TRBV11-1 and TRBJ2-7, the complete variable domain reads EAEVAQSPRYKITEKSQAVAFWCDPISGHATLYWYRQILGQGPELLVQFQDESVVDDSQLPKDRFSAERLKGVDSTLKIQPAELGDSAMYLCASSFSLAGAVEYEQYFGPGTRLTVT.

V and J are TRBV13 and TRBJ2-6; D is undetermined. The CDR3 covers 16 residues. Trimming cost V 10 bases and J 0 bases, with 16 bases left between them. CDR1 is PRHDT, CDR2 FYEKMQ, per germline (reference sequence). The DNA for the CDR3 is TGTGCCACCAAGACGCTAACCCCCTCTGGGGCCAACGTCCTGACTTTC. This codes for CATKTLTPSGANVLTF.

This chain uses TRBV2 with TRBJ2-3, with 9 nucleotides matching TRBD2. Germline-derived CDR1 and CDR2 are SNHLY and FYNNEI. V dropped 7 bases and J dropped 0; count of bases not matched to a gene: 5. CDR3 length equals 15 residues. The chain's CDR3 is CASILREGSTDTQYF. The CDR3 coding sequence is TGTGCCAGCATTTTGCGGGAGGGAAGCACAGATACGCAGTATTTT.

On this clone itself: Germline is not matched at one junction end, which may reflect a read error. The chain has TRBV7-7 and TRBJ2-1, with D possibly TRBD2 on 6 matching bases. Germline CDR1 is SSHAT and CDR2 is FNYEAQ (reference sequence). The CDR3 length is 15 residues. Here the CDR3 reads CASSPRVAEYNEQFF. CDR3 sequence (DNA): TGTGCTAGCAGCCCCCGGGTAGCGGAGTACAATGAGCAGTTCTTC.

This sequence joins TRBV7-8 and TRBJ2-1; D unresolved. Germline V gene data show CDR1 as SGHVS and CDR2 as FQNEAQ. V dropped 1 base and J dropped 0 bases, with 7 bases sitting between them. The CDR3 contains 15 residues. DNA for the CDR3: TGTGCCAGCAGCTTAGGGAGAGTCTCCTACAATGAGCAGTTCTTC. Amino acids: CASSLGRVSYNEQFF.

The V call is TRBV5-1, the J call TRBJ2-1; 10 bases match TRBD2. Looked up from germline, CDR1 is SGHRS and CDR2 is YFSETQ. The CDR3 covers 16 residues. V dropped 0 bases and J dropped 4; count of bases not matched to a gene: 4. The CDR3 bases are TGCGCCAGCAGCTTGGACCCGACTAGCGGGTACAATGAGCAGTTCTTC. This gives the protein CASSLDPTSGYNEQFF.

This clone was observed once. The chain uses TRBV28 and TRBJ2-7; 9 bases map to TRBD1. V lost 7 bases and J lost 9; bases outside the gene matches: 16. The CDR3 is 15 residues long. From germline, CDR1 is MDHEN and CDR2 SYDVKM. The CDR3 here is CASTQSLGQGLRQYF. The CDR3 nucleotides read TGTGCCAGCACCCAAAGCCTGGGACAGGGACTACGGCAGTACTTC. The full variable domain, completed using reference TRBV28 and TRBJ2-7, is DVKVTQSSRYLVKRTGEKVFLECVQDMDHENMFWYRQDPGLGLRLIYFSYDVKMKEKGDIPEGYSVSREKKERFSLILESASTNQTSMYLCASTQSLGQGLRQYFGPGTRLTVT.

In this sample, this clone turned up a few times. The chain is built from TRBV9 and TRBJ2-1; D may be TRBD1 (7 bases). CDR3 length: 15 residues. Trimming pared 3 bases from V and 4 bases from J, leaving 14 bases between. The germline V gene has CDR1 SGDLS and CDR2 YYNGEE. CDR3 loop: CASSEGGTDYNEQFF. Here the CDR3 DNA reads TGTGCCAGCAGCGAAGGAGGGACAGATTACAATGAGCAGTTCTTC.

This clone was recorded at least ten times. This rearrangement joins TRBV7-2 to TRBJ1-2, with D maybe TRBD1 (6 bases). From germline, CDR1 is SGHTA and CDR2 FQGNSA. Trimming left V 5 bases short and J 4 bases short, with 11 bases between. This CDR3 has 13 amino acids. CDR3 protein: CASSQGRGYGYTF. The CDR3, as DNA: TGTGCCAGCAGCCAGGGCAGGGGCTATGGCTACACCTTC. The whole variable domain, filled in from reference TRBV7-2 and TRBJ1-2, reads GAGVSQSPSNKVTEKGKDVELRCDPISGHTALYWYRQSLGQGLEFLIYFQGNSAPDKSGLPSDRFSAERTGGSVSTLTIQRTQQEDSAVYLCASSQGRGYGYTFGSGTRLTVV.

The chain is built from TRBV5-6 and TRBJ2-4, with D hard to call. The CDR3 is made up of 16 amino acids. Germline V gene data show CDR1 as SGHDT and CDR2 as YYEEEE. Trimming cost V 4 bases and J 8 bases, with 22 bases left between them. The CDR3 DNA reads as TGTGCCAGCAGCCTCCGATCGGCTTCCCTTGGAGACATTCAGTACTTC. Amino acid sequence: CASSLRSASLGDIQYF.

The chain is built from TRBV7-2 and TRBJ2-6, with D unresolved. Germline-derived CDR1 and CDR2 are SGHTA and FQGNSA. V lost 4 bases and J 0 bases, leaving 7 bases between the germline ends. The CDR3 has 15 residues. The CDR3 sequence: CASSSGNSGANVLTF. CDR3 nucleotide sequence: TGTGCCAGCAGCTCCGGTAACTCTGGGGCCAACGTCCTGACTTTC.

In its sample, this clone was seen a few times. V and J are TRBV25-1 and TRBJ2-7; D is possibly TRBD1 (6 bases). The ends were cut back, 3 bases at V and 5 bases at J, with 11 bases in the middle. The CDR3 totals 13 residues. CDR1 and CDR2 from the germline V gene are MGHDK and SYGVNS. In DNA, the CDR3 is TGTGCCAGCAGTGATTACAGGGCCCACGAGCAGTACTTC. This encodes CASSDYRAHEQYF.

This rearrangement joins TRBV20-1 to TRBJ2-5; D is unclear. The DNA end is more similar to TRBJ2-7, so the J call may be wrong. In germline, CDR1 is DFQATT, CDR2 SNEGSKA (reference sequence). The CDR3 has 11 amino acids. The CDR3 protein is CSARTRYEQYF. The CDR3 DNA follows: TGCAGTGCTAGAACACGGTACGAGCAGTACTTC.

This clone came up a few times. The chain links TRBV7-9 to TRBJ1-3, with D maybe TRBD1 (5 bases). This CDR3 has 17 residues. The V gene lost 3 bases and the J gene lost 0 bases, with 15 bases spanning the gap. Germline V gives CDR1 SEHNR, CDR2 FQNEAQ (reference sequence). The CDR3 loop is CASSLSQGKFSGNTIYF. CDR3 bases: TGTGCCAGCAGCTTGTCGCAGGGTAAATTCTCTGGAAACACCATATATTTT.

This clone appeared a few times. The CDR3 loop is CASSSFTTVGTQYF. Here the CDR3 DNA reads TGTGCCAGCAGCTCCTTTACTACGGTCGGGACCCAGTACTTC. This chain joins TRBV28 and TRBJ2-5; no clear D. The V gene's germline CDR1 is MDHEN and CDR2 SYDVKM. The CDR3 extends over 14 amino acids. The ends were cut back, 6 bases at V and 7 bases at J, with 18 bases in the middle.

CDR3 sequence: CASRAGSRGTGELFF. In DNA form, the CDR3 reads TGTGCCAGCAGGGCCGGGAGTAGGGGCACCGGGGAGCTGTTTTTT. V gene TRBV7-2 combines with J gene TRBJ2-2; D may be TRBD2 (6 bases). The CDR3 spans 15 residues. V was trimmed by 6 bases and J by 4 bases, leaving 15 bases between them. Germline CDR1 is SGHTA and CDR2 is FQGNSA.

This clone was detected a few times. The genes are TRBV7-9 and TRBJ2-7, with D possibly being TRBD2 (6 bases). The CDR3 is 14 residues long. Germline values: CDR1 SEHNR, CDR2 FQNEAQ (reference sequence). V gave up 1 base and J gave up 3 bases, with 10 bases separating them. CDR3 amino acids: CASSLGGTLYEQYF. For the CDR3, the DNA is TGTGCCAGCAGCTTAGGCGGGACCCTCTACGAGCAGTACTTC.